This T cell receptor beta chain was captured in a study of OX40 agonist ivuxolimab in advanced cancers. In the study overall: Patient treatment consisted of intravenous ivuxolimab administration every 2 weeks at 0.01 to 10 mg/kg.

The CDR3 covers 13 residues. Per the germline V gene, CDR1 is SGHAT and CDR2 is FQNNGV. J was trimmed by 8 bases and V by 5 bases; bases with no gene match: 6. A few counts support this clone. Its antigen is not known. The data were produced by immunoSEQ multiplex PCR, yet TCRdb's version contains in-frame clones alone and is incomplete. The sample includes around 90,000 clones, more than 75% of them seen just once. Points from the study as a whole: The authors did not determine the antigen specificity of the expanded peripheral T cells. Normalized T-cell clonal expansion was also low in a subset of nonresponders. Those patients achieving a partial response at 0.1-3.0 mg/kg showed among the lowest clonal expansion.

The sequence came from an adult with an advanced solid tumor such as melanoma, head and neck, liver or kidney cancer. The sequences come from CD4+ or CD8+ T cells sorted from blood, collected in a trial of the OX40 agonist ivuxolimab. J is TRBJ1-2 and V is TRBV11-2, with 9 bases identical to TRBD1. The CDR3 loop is CASSVDRGDGYTF. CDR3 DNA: TGTGCCAGCAGCGTCGACAGGGGGGACGGCTACACCTTC.